The 13 T cell receptor beta chains reported below all come from one sample, sequenced in a study of shared clonotypes between healthy human individuals. The assay was immunoSEQ multiplex PCR, and TCRdb's table has in-frame clones only and misses some. This table holds around 750,000 clones, approximately 79% found once. The sample consisted of memory CD4+ T cells sorted from blood. Specified subset: CD45RA-negative fraction. Receptors originate from a woman aged 25 to 45 in good health.

The genes are TRBV18 and TRBJ2-7; D is ambiguous. V dropped 0 bases and J dropped 1 base, with 13 bases sitting between them. Per germline, CDR1 KGHSH and CDR2 LQKENI. This CDR3 has 16 amino acids. The chain's CDR3 is CASSPPGKTTSYEQYF. In nucleotides, the CDR3 is TGTGCCAGCTCACCACCGGGGAAGACAACATCCTACGAGCAGTACTTC.

In its sample, this clone was seen once. V usage is TRBV5-6 and J usage is TRBJ2-2; 8 bases map to TRBD1. CDR3 length: 15 residues. Unmatched junction bases numbered 5, after V lost 3 bases and J lost 4 bases. From germline, CDR1 is SGHDT and CDR2 YYEEEE. CDR3 bases: TGTGCCAGCAGCTATCGGGACAGGAGCACCGGGGAGCTGTTTTTT. Translating it yields CASSYRDRSTGELFF.

The V and J genes are TRBV7-2 and TRBJ2-7; unclear D gene. The V and J ends lost 0 bases and 5 bases respectively, with 8 bases between them. Germline values: CDR1 SGHTA, CDR2 FQGNSA. This CDR3 comprises 13 residues. CDR3 DNA sequence: TGTGCCAGCAGCTTAGCAGGGAAGAACGAGCAGTACTTC. This sequence encodes CASSLAGKNEQYF.

V and J are TRBV16 and TRBJ1-1; a possible D gene is TRBD1 (6 bases). Trimming stripped 8 bases from V and 3 bases from J, with 16 bases between. This CDR3 is built from 14 residues. The germline CDR1 and CDR2 sequences are KGHSY and FQNENV. Here the CDR3 reads CASAEDRWYTEAFF. The CDR3 DNA follows: TGTGCCAGCGCGGAAGACAGGTGGTACACTGAAGCTTTCTTT. The full variable domain, rest sourced from reference TRBV16 and TRBJ1-1, is GEEVAQTPKHLVRGEGQKAKLYCAPIKGHSYVFWYQQVLKNEFKFLISFQNENVFDETGMPKERFSAKCLPNSPCSLEIQATKLEDSAVYFCASAEDRWYTEAFFGQGTRLTVV.

The chain is built from TRBV28 and TRBJ2-7, with TRBD1 matching 10 bases. This CDR3 is built from 14 residues. With V trimmed by 5 bases and J by 2 bases, 3 bases remained unmatched. Germline CDR1 and CDR2: MDHEN and SYDVKM. CDR3 nucleotide sequence: TGTGCCAGCAGTGGGACAGGGGCCCCCTACGAGCAGTACTTC. Protein product: CASSGTGAPYEQYF.

This chain links TRBV27 with TRBJ2-5, with TRBD1 matching 8 bases. V was pared by 1 base and J by 4 bases, with 2 bases of the junction left unmatched. Germline lookup yields CDR1 MNHEY and CDR2 SMNVEV (reference sequence). The CDR3 is 14 amino acids. The CDR3 DNA follows: TGTGCCAGCAGTTTATTTGGGACAGGAGAGACCCAGTACTTC. It is translated as CASSLFGTGETQYF.

This chain uses TRBV10-3 with TRBJ1-3, with a possible D match to TRBD1 (5 bases). CDR3 length: 15 amino acids. V was shortened by 2 bases and J by 4 bases, with 12 bases between the two germline ends. Germline V gene sequence: CDR1 ENHRY, CDR2 SYGVKD. The CDR3 DNA reads as TGTGCCATCAGTGAGGGACAAAGTTTCGGAAACACCATATATTTT. This translates into CAISEGQSFGNTIYF.

V and J are TRBV6-5 and TRBJ2-2; D gene unclear. The germline V gene encodes CDR1 MNHEY and CDR2 SVGAGI. V shed 5 bases and J shed 0 bases, with 1 base lying between them. The CDR3 totals 12 residues. DNA for the CDR3: TGTGCCAGCAGTACGAACACCGGGGAGCTGTTTTTT. The encoded protein is CASSTNTGELFF.

V is TRBV18 and J is TRBJ2-3, with D possibly called TRBD1 or TRBD2 (5 bases each). This CDR3 contains 17 residues. Per germline, CDR1 KGHSH and CDR2 LQKENI. Trimming stripped 3 bases from V and 2 bases from J, with 18 bases between. CDR3 in DNA: TGTGCCAGCTCACCTGACGGGACGAGCCGTTCCACAGATACGCAGTATTTT. As protein: CASSPDGTSRSTDTQYF.

As for this clone: It differs at one base from a far larger clone, so likely a read error. This sequence joins TRBV25-1 and TRBJ1-4, with D unclear. The CDR3 has 15 amino acids. Trimming cost V 5 bases and J 3 bases, with 13 bases left between them. CDR1 and CDR2 (germline): MGHDK, SYGVNS. CDR3 DNA sequence: TGTGCCAGCAGTCTATCAAAAAGCTCTAATGAAAAACTGTTTTTT. As protein: CASSLSKSSNEKLFF.

The V and J genes are TRBV11-2 and TRBJ1-1, with D uncertain. With 5 bases removed from V and 3 bases from J, the gap between germline ends came to 10 bases. The CDR3 runs to 13 residues. Germline CDR1 is SGHAT and CDR2 is FQNNGV. The CDR3 reads CASSVREDTEAFF. The CDR3 coding sequence is TGTGCCAGCAGCGTAAGAGAGGACACTGAAGCTTTCTTT.

This clone has at least ten counts. The chain's CDR3 is CASSGRGISDTQYF. CDR3 DNA: TGTGCCAGCAGTGGGAGGGGGATATCAGATACGCAGTATTTT. J is TRBJ2-3 and V is TRBV6-1; D assignment may be TRBD1 or TRBD2 (6 bases each). Germline-derived CDR1 and CDR2 are MNHNS and SASEGT. The CDR3 loop spans 14 amino acids. V lost 4 bases and J 4 bases, leaving 12 bases between the germline ends.

The gene calls are TRBV11-2 and TRBJ2-2; 14 positions agree with TRBD2. The V and J ends lost 2 bases and 6 bases, in that order; junction bases with no gene match: 8. Germline V CDR1 and CDR2: SGHAT, FQNNGV. The CDR3 length is 18 residues. Here the CDR3 reads CASSLFLLTSGRAGELFF. The DNA of the CDR3 is TGTGCCAGCAGCTTATTTCTTTTGACTAGCGGGAGGGCCGGGGAGCTGTTTTTT.